The rows below give T cell receptor beta chains drawn from one sample of a study of CD8 T cells in Susac syndrome. Each CDR3 protein gets one entry after TCRdb re-called the immunoSEQ multiplex PCR reads with MiXCR. The sample has 67,000 or so distinct CDR3 sequences; 85% to 95% are singletons. The sequencing input was CD4+ T cells from PBMCs. All receptors derive from a human donor with Susac syndrome. The CDR3 runs from the conserved cysteine through the conserved F or W. The order of the fields is V gene, clone size, J gene, D gene, CDR3 protein, CDR3 DNA. D genes are given only for firm matches. Clone size is shown for a subset of rows, as once, few, many or a class of expanded clone.

v_gene: TRBV30
abundance: -
j_gene: TRBJ1-4
d_gene: -
CDR3aa: CAWSQGTNEKLFF
CDR3nt: TGTGCCTGGAGCCAGGGAACTAATGAAAAACTGTTTTTT

v_gene: TRBV12-3/TRBV12-4
abundance: -
j_gene: TRBJ1-5
d_gene: -
CDR3aa: CASHRGVGNQPQHF
CDR3nt: TGTGCCAGCCATCGAGGAGTTGGCAATCAGCCCCAGCATTTT

v_gene: TRBV13
abundance: once
j_gene: TRBJ2-1
d_gene: -
CDR3aa: CASSLRLMQFF
CDR3nt: TGTGCCAGCAGCTTAAGATTAATGCAGTTCTTC

v_gene: TRBV6-2/TRBV6-3
abundance: -
j_gene: TRBJ2-7
d_gene: TRBD1
CDR3aa: CASSRDRLYEQYF
CDR3nt: TGTGCCAGCAGCCGGGACAGACTTTACGAGCAGTACTTC

v_gene: TRBV5-1
abundance: -
j_gene: TRBJ2-4
d_gene: TRBD1
CDR3aa: CASSLGGQDHIQYF
CDR3nt: TGCGCCAGCAGCTTGGGCGGACAGGATCACATTCAGTACTTC

v_gene: TRBV19
abundance: once
j_gene: TRBJ1-4
d_gene: -
CDR3aa: CASSMNGGPGEKLFF
CDR3nt: TGTGCCAGTAGTATGAACGGGGGGCCTGGTGAAAAACTGTTTTTT

v_gene: TRBV19
abundance: -
j_gene: TRBJ1-6
d_gene: TRBD1
CDR3aa: CASSTNRGSSPLHF
CDR3nt: TGTGCCAGTAGTACCAACAGGGGGAGTTCACCCCTCCACTTT

v_gene: TRBV7-8
abundance: -
j_gene: TRBJ2-4
d_gene: -
CDR3aa: CASSYAPLGDIQYF
CDR3nt: TGTGCCAGCAGCTACGCCCCCCTGGGTGACATTCAGTACTTC

v_gene: TRBV30
abundance: -
j_gene: TRBJ2-7
d_gene: -
CDR3aa: CAWRGTPSSVRIRDTFYEQYF
CDR3nt: TGTGCCTGGAGAGGGACACCTTCTTCTGTGCGGATTAGGGACACCTTCTACGAGCAGTACTTC

v_gene: TRBV28
abundance: -
j_gene: TRBJ1-5
d_gene: TRBD1
CDR3aa: CASSLEGAGNQPQHF
CDR3nt: TGTGCCAGCAGTTTGGAGGGGGCTGGCAATCAGCCCCAGCATTTT

v_gene: TRBV24-1
abundance: -
j_gene: TRBJ2-3
d_gene: -
CDR3aa: CATSDPGHRTDTQYF
CDR3nt: TGTGCCACCAGTGATCCGGGACACCGCACAGATACGCAGTATTTT

v_gene: TRBV20-1
abundance: once
j_gene: TRBJ1-5
d_gene: -
CDR3aa: CSASGRGSQPQHF
CDR3nt: TGCAGTGCTTCGGGTAGGGGTAGTCAGCCCCAGCATTTT

v_gene: TRBV7-9
abundance: -
j_gene: TRBJ2-3
d_gene: -
CDR3aa: CASSFTGVTDTQYF
CDR3nt: TGTGCCAGCAGTTTCACCGGGGTCACAGATACGCAGTATTTT

v_gene: TRBV30
abundance: -
j_gene: TRBJ1-6
d_gene: -
CDR3aa: CAWNPGGSPLHF
CDR3nt: TGTGCCTGGAACCCCGGGGGTTCACCCCTCCACTTT

v_gene: TRBV6-1
abundance: -
j_gene: TRBJ2-4
d_gene: TRBD1
CDR3aa: CASSPTGTGGQAKNIQYF
CDR3nt: TGTGCCAGCAGCCCGACCGGGACAGGGGGGCAAGCCAAAAACATTCAGTACTTC

v_gene: TRBV19
abundance: few
j_gene: TRBJ1-6
d_gene: -
CDR3aa: CASGRTPDNSPLHF
CDR3nt: TGTGCCAGTGGCAGGACACCGGATAATTCACCCCTCCACTTT

v_gene: TRBV6-1
abundance: -
j_gene: TRBJ1-2
d_gene: TRBD1
CDR3aa: CASITGGRRVYGYTF
CDR3nt: TGTGCCAGCATAACAGGGGGCCGGAGGGTTTATGGCTACACCTTC

v_gene: TRBV5-1
abundance: -
j_gene: TRBJ1-1
d_gene: TRBD1
CDR3aa: CASRLRDRAGTEAFF
CDR3nt: TGCGCCAGCAGACTCCGTGACAGGGCGGGCACTGAAGCTTTCTTT

v_gene: TRBV29-1
abundance: -
j_gene: TRBJ2-5
d_gene: -
CDR3aa: CSVSGTEWTQYF
CDR3nt: TGCAGCGTATCCGGGACGGAGTGGACCCAGTACTTC

v_gene: TRBV9
abundance: once
j_gene: TRBJ2-3
d_gene: -
CDR3aa: CASSVVGMADTQYF
CDR3nt: TGTGCCAGCAGCGTAGTTGGAATGGCAGATACGCAGTATTTT

v_gene: TRBV29-1
abundance: -
j_gene: TRBJ1-5
d_gene: -
CDR3aa: CSVVMEGDQPQHF
CDR3nt: TGCAGCGTTGTAATGGAGGGGGATCAGCCCCAGCATTTT

v_gene: TRBV20-1
abundance: -
j_gene: TRBJ2-7
d_gene: -
CDR3aa: CSASPSPPLGEGAFHEQYF
CDR3nt: TGCAGTGCTAGCCCTAGTCCCCCTCTCGGGGAGGGGGCATTCCACGAGCAGTACTTC

v_gene: TRBV2
abundance: -
j_gene: TRBJ1-2
d_gene: TRBD1
CDR3aa: CAIQGVNYGYTF
CDR3nt: TGTGCCATACAGGGGGTTAACTATGGCTACACCTTC

v_gene: TRBV27
abundance: -
j_gene: TRBJ2-7
d_gene: TRBD1
CDR3aa: CASSLRGAGQGASYEQYF
CDR3nt: TGTGCCAGCAGTTTACGAGGGGCGGGGCAGGGGGCCTCCTACGAGCAGTACTTC

v_gene: TRBV6-5
abundance: few
j_gene: TRBJ2-1
d_gene: TRBD2
CDR3aa: CASSLGLAGGWEQFF
CDR3nt: TGTGCCAGCAGTTTAGGACTAGCGGGGGGTTGGGAGCAGTTCTTC